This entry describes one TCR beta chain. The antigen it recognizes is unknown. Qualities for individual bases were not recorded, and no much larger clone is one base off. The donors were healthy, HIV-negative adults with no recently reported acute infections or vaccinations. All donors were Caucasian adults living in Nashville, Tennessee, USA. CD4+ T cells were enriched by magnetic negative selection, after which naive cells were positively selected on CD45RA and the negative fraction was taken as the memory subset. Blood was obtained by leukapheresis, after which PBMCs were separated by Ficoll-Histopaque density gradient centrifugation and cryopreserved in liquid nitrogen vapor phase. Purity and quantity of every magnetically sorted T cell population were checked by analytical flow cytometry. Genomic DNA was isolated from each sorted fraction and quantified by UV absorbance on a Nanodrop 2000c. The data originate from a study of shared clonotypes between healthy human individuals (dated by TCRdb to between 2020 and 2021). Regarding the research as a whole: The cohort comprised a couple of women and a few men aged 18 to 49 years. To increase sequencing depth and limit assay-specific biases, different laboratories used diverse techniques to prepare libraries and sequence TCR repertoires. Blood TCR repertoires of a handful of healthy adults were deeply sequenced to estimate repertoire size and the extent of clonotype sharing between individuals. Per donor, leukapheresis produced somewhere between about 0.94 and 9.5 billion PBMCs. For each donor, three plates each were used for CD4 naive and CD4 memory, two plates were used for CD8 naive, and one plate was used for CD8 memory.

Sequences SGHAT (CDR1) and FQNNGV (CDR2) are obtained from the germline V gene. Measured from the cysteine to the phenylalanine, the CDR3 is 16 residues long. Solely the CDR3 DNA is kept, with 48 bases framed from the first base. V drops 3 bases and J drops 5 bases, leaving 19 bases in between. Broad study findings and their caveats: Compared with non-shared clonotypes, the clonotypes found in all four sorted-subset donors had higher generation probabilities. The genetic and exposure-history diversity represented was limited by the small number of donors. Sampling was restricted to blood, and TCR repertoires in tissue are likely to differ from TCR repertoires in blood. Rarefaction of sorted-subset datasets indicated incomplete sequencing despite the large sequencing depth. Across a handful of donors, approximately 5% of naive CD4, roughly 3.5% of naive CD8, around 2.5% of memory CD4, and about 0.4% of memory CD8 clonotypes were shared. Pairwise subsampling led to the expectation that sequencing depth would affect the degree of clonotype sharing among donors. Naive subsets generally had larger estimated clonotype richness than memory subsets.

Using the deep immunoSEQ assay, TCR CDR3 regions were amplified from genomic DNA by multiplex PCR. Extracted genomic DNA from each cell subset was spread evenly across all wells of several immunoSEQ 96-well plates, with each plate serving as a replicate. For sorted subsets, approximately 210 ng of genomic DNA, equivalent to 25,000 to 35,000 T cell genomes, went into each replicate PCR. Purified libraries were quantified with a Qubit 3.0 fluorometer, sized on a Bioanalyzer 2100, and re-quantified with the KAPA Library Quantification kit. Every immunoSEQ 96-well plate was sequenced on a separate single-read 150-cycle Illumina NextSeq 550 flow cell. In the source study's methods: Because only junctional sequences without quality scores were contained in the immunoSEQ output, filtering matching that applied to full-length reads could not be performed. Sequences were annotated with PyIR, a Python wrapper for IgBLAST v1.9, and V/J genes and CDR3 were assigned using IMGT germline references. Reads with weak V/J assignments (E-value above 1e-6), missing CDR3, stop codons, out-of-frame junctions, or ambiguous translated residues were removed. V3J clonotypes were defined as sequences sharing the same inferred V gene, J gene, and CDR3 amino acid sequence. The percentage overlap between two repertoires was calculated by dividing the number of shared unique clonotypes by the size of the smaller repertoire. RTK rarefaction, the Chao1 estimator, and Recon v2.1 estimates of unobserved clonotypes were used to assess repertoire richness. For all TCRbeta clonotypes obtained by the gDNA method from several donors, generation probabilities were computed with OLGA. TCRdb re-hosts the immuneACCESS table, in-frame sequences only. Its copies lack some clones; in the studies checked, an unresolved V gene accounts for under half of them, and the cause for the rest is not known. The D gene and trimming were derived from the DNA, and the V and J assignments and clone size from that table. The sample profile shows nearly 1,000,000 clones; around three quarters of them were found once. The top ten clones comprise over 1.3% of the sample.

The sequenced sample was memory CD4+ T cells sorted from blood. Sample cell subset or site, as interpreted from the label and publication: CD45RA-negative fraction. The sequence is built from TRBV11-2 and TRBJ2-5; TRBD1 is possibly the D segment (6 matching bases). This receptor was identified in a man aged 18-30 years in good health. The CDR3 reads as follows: CASSFSKGGKWETQYF. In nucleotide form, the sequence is TGTGCCAGCAGCTTCAGTAAAGGGGGAAAATGGGAGACCCAGTACTTC.